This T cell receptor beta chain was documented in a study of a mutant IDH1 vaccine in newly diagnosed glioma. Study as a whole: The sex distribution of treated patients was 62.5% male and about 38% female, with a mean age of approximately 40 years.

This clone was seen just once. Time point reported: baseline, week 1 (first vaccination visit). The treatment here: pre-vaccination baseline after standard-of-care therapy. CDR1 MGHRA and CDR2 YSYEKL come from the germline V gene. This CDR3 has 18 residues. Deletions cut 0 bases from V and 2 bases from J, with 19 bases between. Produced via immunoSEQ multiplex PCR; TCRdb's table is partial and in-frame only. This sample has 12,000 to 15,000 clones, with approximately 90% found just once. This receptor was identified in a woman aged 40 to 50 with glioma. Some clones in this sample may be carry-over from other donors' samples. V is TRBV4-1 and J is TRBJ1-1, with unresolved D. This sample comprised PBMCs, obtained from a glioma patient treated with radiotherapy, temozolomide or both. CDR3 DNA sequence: TGCGCCAGCAGCCAAGAAGGGAACTTAGGGTTGAGTAACACTGAAGCTTTCTTT. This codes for CASSQEGNLGLSNTEAFF.